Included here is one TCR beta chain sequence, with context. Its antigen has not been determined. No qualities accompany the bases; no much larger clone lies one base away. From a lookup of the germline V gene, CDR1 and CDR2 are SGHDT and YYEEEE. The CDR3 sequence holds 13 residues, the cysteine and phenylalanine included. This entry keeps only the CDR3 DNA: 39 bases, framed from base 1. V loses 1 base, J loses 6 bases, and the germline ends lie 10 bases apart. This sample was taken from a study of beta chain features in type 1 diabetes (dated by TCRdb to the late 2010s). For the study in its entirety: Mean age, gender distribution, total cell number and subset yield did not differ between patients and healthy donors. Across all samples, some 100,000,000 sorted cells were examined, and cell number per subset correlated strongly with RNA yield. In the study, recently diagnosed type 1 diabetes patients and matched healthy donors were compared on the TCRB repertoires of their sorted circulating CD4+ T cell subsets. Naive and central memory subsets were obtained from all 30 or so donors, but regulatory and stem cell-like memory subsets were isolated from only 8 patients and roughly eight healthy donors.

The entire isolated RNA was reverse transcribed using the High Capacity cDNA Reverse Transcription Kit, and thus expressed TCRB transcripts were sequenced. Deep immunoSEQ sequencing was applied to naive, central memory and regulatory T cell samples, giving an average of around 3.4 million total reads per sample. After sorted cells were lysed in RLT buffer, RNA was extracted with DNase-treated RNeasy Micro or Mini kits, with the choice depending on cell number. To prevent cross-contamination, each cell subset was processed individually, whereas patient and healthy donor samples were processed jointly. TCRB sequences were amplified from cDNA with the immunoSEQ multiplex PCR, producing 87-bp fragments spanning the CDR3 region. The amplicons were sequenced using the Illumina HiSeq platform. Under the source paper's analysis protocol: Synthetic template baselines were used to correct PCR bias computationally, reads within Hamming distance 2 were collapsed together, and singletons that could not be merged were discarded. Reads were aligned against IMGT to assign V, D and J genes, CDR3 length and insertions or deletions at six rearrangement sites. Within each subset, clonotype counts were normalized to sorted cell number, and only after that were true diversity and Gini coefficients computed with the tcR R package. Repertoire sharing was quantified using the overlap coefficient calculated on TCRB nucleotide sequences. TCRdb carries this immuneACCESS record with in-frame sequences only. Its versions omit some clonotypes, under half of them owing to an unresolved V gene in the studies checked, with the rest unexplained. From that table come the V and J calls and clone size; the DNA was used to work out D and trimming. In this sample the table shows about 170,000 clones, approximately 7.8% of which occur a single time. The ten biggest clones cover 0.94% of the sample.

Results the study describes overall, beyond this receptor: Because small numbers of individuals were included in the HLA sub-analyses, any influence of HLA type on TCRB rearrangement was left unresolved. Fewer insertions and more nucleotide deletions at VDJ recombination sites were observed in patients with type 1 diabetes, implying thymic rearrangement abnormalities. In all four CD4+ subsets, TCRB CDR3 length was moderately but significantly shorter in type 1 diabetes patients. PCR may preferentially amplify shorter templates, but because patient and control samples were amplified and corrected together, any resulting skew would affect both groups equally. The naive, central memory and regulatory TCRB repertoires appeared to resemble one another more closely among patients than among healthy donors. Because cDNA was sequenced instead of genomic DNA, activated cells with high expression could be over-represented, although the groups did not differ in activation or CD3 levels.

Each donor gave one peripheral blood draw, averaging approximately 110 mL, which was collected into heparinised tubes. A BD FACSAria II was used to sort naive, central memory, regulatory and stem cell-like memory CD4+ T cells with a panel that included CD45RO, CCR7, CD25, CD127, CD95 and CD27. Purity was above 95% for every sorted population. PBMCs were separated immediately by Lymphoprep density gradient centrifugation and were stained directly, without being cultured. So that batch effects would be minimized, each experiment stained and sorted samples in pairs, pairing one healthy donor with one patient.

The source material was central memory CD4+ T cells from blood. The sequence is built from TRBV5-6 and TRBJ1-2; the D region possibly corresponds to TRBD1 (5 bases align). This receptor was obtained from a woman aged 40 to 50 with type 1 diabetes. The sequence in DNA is TGTGCCAGCAGCTTGCGTCAGGGTCATGGCTACACCTTC. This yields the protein CASSLRQGHGYTF. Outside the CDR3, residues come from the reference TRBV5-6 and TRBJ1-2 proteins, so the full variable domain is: DAGVTQSPTHLIKTRGQQVTLRCSPKSGHDTVSWYQQALGQGPQFIFQYYEEEERQRGNFPDRFSGHQFPNYSSELNVNALLLGDSALYLCASSLRQGHGYTFGSGTRLTVV.